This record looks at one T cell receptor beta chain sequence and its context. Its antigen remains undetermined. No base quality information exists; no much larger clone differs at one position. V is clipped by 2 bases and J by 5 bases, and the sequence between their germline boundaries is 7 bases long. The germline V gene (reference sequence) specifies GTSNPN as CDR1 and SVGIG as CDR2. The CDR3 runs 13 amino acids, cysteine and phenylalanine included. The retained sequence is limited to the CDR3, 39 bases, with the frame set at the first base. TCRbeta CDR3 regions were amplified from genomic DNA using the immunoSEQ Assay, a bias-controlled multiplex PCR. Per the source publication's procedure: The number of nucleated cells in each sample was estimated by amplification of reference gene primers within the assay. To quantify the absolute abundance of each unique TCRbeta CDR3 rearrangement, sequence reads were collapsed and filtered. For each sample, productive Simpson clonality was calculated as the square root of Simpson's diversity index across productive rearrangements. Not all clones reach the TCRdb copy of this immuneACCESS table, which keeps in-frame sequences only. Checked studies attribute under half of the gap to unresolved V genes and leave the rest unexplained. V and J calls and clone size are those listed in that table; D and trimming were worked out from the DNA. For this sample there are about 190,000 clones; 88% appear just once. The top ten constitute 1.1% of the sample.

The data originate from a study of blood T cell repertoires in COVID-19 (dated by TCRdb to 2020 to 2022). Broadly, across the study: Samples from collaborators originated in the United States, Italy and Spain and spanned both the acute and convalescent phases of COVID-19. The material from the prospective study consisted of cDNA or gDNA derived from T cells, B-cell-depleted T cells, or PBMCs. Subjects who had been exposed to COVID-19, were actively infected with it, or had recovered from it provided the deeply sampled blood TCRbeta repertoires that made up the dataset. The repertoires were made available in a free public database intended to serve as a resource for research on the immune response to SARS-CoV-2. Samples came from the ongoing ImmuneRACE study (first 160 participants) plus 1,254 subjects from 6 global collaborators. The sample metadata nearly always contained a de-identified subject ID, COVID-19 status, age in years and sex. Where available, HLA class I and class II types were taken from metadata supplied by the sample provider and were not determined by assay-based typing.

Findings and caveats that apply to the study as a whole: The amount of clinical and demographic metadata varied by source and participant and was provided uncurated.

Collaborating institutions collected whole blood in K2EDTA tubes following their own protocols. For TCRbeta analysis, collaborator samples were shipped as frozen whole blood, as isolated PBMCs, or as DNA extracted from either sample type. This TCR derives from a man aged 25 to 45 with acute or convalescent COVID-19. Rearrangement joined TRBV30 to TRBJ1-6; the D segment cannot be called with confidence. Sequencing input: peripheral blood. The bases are TGTGCCTGGAGTACGGGTGATAATTCACCCCTCCACTTT. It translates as CAWSTGDNSPLHF.